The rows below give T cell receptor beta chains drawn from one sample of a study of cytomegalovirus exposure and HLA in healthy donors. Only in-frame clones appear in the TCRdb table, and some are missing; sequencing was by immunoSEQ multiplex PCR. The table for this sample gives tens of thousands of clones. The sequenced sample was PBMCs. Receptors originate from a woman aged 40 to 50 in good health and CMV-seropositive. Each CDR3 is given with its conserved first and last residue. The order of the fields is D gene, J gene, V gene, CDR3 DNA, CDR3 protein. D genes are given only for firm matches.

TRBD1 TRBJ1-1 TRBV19 TGTGCCAGTAGTCACCGGGACAGAACTGAAGCTTTCTTT CASSHRDRTEAFF
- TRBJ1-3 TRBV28 TGTGCCAGCAGTTTGGGGAGGGTCGGAGACACCATATATTTT CASSLGRVGDTIYF
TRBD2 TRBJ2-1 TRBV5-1 TGCGCCAGCAGCTTGGGGGCGGGAGGGTACGATGAGCGGTTCTTC CASSLGAGGYDERFF
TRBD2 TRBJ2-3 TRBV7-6 TGTGCCAGCGAAGCGGGAGGGCCCACAGATACGCAGTATTTT CASEAGGPTDTQYF
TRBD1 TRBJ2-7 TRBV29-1 TGCAGCGTTGAAGGGAACAGGGGGGCTAACGAGCAGTACTTC CSVEGNRGANEQYF
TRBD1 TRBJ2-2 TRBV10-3 TGTGCCATCAGTGTGGGACAGGGGGACGGGGAGCTGTTTTTT CAISVGQGDGELFF
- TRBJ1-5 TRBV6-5 TGTGCCAGCAGTTACTCGAGCGGGCCCCTATCATGGCCCCAGCATTTT CASSYSSGPLSWPQHF
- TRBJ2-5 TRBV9 TGTGCCAGCAGCGCAGGGGTTTGGGAGACCCAGTACTTC CASSAGVWETQYF
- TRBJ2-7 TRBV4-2 TGTGCCAGCAGCCAAGCATACGGCTCCTACGAGCAGTACTTC CASSQAYGSYEQYF
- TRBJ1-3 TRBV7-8 TGTGCCAGCAGCTTAAGATCCTTGGGGGGGGTGACGTCTGGAAACACCATATATTTT CASSLRSLGGVTSGNTIYF
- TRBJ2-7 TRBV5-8 TGTGCCAGCAGCGCCACAGGGATCTCCTACGAGCAGTACTTC CASSATGISYEQYF
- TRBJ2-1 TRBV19 TGTGCCACAACTACTCGCTCCTACAATGAGCAGTTCTTC CATTTRSYNEQFF
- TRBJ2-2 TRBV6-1 TGTGCCAGCAGTGAAGGAGGGGAGGCCGGGGAGCTGTTTTTT CASSEGGEAGELFF
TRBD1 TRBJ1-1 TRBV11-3 TGTGCCAGCAGCTTAGGGGATACCACAGGGGAAACTGAAGCTTTCTTT CASSLGDTTGETEAFF
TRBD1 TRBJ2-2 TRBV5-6 TGTGCCAGCAGCCATTCCGGACAGGGGAACACCGGGGAGCTGTTTTTT CASSHSGQGNTGELFF
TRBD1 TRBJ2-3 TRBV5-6 TGTGCCAGCAGCGGGGGGACAGGGAGCGCAGATACGCAGTATTTT CASSGGTGSADTQYF
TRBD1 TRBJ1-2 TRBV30 TGTGCCTGGATCCTAAGGACAGGGGGCGGCTACACCTTC CAWILRTGGGYTF
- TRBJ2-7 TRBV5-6 TGTGCCAGCAGCTTGGGTCGGAGGGCGAGAGAGCAGTACTTC CASSLGRRAREQYF
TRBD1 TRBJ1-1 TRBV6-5 TGTGCCAGCAGAAGGGGACAGGGCGAAGCTTTCTTT CASRRGQGEAFF
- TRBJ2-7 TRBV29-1 TGCAGCGTCCTGGACAAGTACGAGCAGTACTTC CSVLDKYEQYF
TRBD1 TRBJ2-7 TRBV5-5 TGTGCCAGCAGCTCCTACAGGGGAACCTACGAGCAGTACTTC CASSSYRGTYEQYF
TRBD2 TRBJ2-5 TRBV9 TGTGCCAGCAACAATGGGGGGGGACAAGAGACCCAGTACTTC CASNNGGGQETQYF
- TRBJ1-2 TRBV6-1 TGTGCCACCCTACAGGCACGGACTAACTATGGCTACACCTTC CATLQARTNYGYTF
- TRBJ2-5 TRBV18 TGTGCCAGCTCACCACCGTCAAACAGGGCCCAAGAGACCCAGTACTTC CASSPPSNRAQETQYF
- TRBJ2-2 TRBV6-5 TGTGCCAGCAGTCTATCGACAGGGGAGCTGTTTTTT CASSLSTGELFF
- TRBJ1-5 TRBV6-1 TGTGCCAGCAGTGAAGAAGGAGCGAACAATCAGCCCCAGCATTTT CASSEEGANNQPQHF
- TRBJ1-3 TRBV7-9 TGTGCCAGCAGCTTAGGGGACGGGGGAGTCAACACCATATATTTT CASSLGDGGVNTIYF
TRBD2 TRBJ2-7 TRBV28 TGTGCCAGCAGTTTAGGAGGCGCTAGCGGGACCCTGGCGCAGTACTTC CASSLGGASGTLAQYF
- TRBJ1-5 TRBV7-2 TGTGCCAGCAGCTTTGACGTGGGGGCTAGCAATCAGCCCCAGCATTTT CASSFDVGASNQPQHF
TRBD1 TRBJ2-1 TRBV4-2 TGTGCCAGCAGCCAAGATCCCGCAGGGGGATTCTCCTACAATGAGCAGTTCTTC CASSQDPAGGFSYNEQFF
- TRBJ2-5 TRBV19 TGTGCCAGTAGTATCCTTGCGGGCCAAGAGACCCAGTACTTC CASSILAGQETQYF
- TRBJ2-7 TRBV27 TGTGCCAGCAGTTTTGAAGGGGGTGGGGCCTACGAGCAGTACTTC CASSFEGGGAYEQYF
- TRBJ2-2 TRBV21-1 TGTGCCAGCAGCACGAGGGTCGGGGAGCTGTTTTTT CASSTRVGELFF
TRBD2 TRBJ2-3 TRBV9 TGTGCCAGCAGCGCCGGTAGGACTAGCGGTACAGATACGCAGTATTTT CASSAGRTSGTDTQYF
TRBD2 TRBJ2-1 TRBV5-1 TGCGCCAGCAGTCCCACCGGGACTAGCGGGAGTGGTGAGCAGTTCTTC CASSPTGTSGSGEQFF
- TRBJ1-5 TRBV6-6 TGTGCCAGCAGCACCTCGGGTCCCCCGGACAATCAGCCCCAGCATTTT CASSTSGPPDNQPQHF
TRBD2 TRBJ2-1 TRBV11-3 TGTGCCAGCAGCTTAGGGGGCGGGAGATCCAATGAGCAGTTCTTC CASSLGGGRSNEQFF